Listed here is a single T cell receptor beta chain. What antigen it recognizes has not been identified. Qualities for individual bases were not recorded, and no much larger clone is one base off. The study deep-sequenced TCR repertoires of sorted CD4+ and CD8+ blood T cells from severe aplastic anemia patients and healthy subjects. Ficoll-Paque density gradient centrifugation was used to isolate peripheral blood mononuclear cells. Before DNA extraction, CD4+ and CD8+ T cells were sorted by FACS or by magnetic beads. Genomic DNA served as template for TCR beta VDJ combination and CDR3 sequence profiling. TCR repertoire sequencing was run on an Illumina HiSeq 2000. The authors' analysis ran thus. TRBV/TRBJ rearrangement plots, CDR3 size and DJ length profiles, and Simpson's diversity index were used to evaluate the repertoires. The most abundant DNA sequence in the deep sequencing data was defined as the immunodominant clone. CDR3 amino acid sequences were checked for sharing across subjects and were also compared against the VDJdb database and published repertoires. The public sequencing data were trimmed at Q25 with fastp and processed into clonotypes with MiXCR by TCRdb, which kept only in-frame beta chains. Entries are consolidated by CDR3 protein sequence, retaining the most common genes and DNA. Clone size and V and J calls follow TCRdb, not the original study. For this sample the table gives 250,000 to 300,000 distinct CDR3 sequences, of which about 56% were detected only once. The top ten clones comprise 7% to 9% of the sample.

V is shortened by 5 bases, J by 15 bases, and the region joining them spans 17 bases. Taken from the germline V gene, the CDR1 and CDR2 loops are SGHTA and FQGNSA. The CDR3 covers 12 residues, taking in both the cysteine and the phenylalanine. Of the read, only the CDR3 DNA is kept; its 36 bases are in frame from base 1. The data were taken from a study of CD8+CD57+ T cells in acquired aplastic anemia (dated 2018 in TCRdb). Some background on the complete study: Extracted DNA from sorted CD4+ and CD8+ cells averaged approximately 3 ug, ranging from roughly 0.2 to 30 ug.

Findings and caveats that apply to the study as a whole: Between patients and healthy controls, no significant difference in CD8+ Simpson's diversity was found (P=0.060). Twenty-nine CD8+ CDR3 sequences were shared between patients and controls but appeared highly expressed in patients and within their immunodominant clones.

The TCR sequence derives from a human donor with severe aplastic anemia or a healthy control (not recorded which). The chain was built from TRBV7-2 and TRBJ2-1, with the D gene call left open. Source material: sorted CD4+, CD8+, or CD8+CD57+ T cells (not recorded which) from PBMCs. The nucleotide sequence reads as follows: TGTGCCAGCAGCCACGATCTGCGTGGCGCGTTCTTC. Its product reads: CASSHDLRGAFF. The entire variable domain, with the stretches around the CDR3 drawn from the reference TRBV7-2 and TRBJ2-1 proteins, is GAGVSQSPSNKVTEKGKDVELRCDPISGHTALYWYRQSLGQGLEFLIYFQGNSAPDKSGLPSDRFSAERTGGSVSTLTIQRTQQEDSAVYLCASSHDLRGAFFGPGTRLTVL.